These 7 T cell receptor beta chains came from one sample sequenced in a study of blood T cell repertoires in COVID-19. Measured with immunoSEQ multiplex PCR; TCRdb has only the in-frame clones, and not every one. The data show about 240,000 clones, around 81% seen once. The sequenced sample was peripheral blood. The receptor source for this set is a woman aged 55-70 years with active or convalescent COVID-19.

The chain combines TRBV11-3 with TRBJ2-2; 9 positions agree with TRBD1. This CDR3 has 16 residues. Unmatched junction bases numbered 7, after V lost 4 bases and J lost 4 bases. Germline V gene data show CDR1 as SGHNT and CDR2 as YENEEA. CDR3 DNA: TGTGCCAGCAGCTCGCGGGGGACAGGGAGCACCGGGGAGCTGTTTTTT. The encoded protein is CASSSRGTGSTGELFF.

The chain employs TRBV28 and TRBJ2-4, with D possibly being TRBD2 (6 bases). The length of the CDR3 is 15 residues. V lost 3 bases, J lost 7 bases, and 16 bases lay in between. CDR1 is MDHEN and CDR2 is SYDVKM in the germline V gene. CDR3 bases: TGTGCCAGCAGTTTGCAAGGGGCGGGAATGAACATTCAGTACTTC. This translates into CASSLQGAGMNIQYF.

V is TRBV2 and J is TRBJ2-3; possibly TRBD1 for D (6 bases). With 7 bases removed from V and 0 bases from J, the gap between germline ends came to 14 bases. The CDR3 consists of 15 residues. Germline assignment: CDR1 SNHLY and CDR2 FYNNEI. CDR3 region: CASTIGQFSTDTQYF. In DNA form, the CDR3 reads TGTGCCAGCACCATAGGACAGTTTAGCACAGATACGCAGTATTTT.

The rearrangement links TRBV27 to TRBJ1-1, with TRBD1 matching over 10 bases. V lost 8 bases, J lost 2 bases, and 8 bases stayed unmatched. Germline CDR1 MNHEY, CDR2 SMNVEV (reference sequence). The CDR3 extends over 15 amino acids. CDR3 region: CASRRDRGFNTEAFF. The CDR3 DNA reads TGTGCCAGCCGCCGGGACAGGGGCTTCAACACTGAAGCTTTCTTT.

The chain joins TRBV18 to TRBJ2-7; 10 bases fit TRBD1. This CDR3 is 16 amino acids long. Per the germline V gene, CDR1 is KGHSH and CDR2 is LQKENI. With V trimmed by 2 bases and J by 2 bases, 6 bases remained unmatched. In DNA form, the CDR3 reads TGTGCCAGCTCACCAAGAGACGACAGGGGGCCCTACGAGCAGTACTTC. This translates into CASSPRDDRGPYEQYF.

The J gene is TRBJ1-2, the V gene TRBV7-8, with D perhaps matching TRBD1 (6 bases). The V gene lost 5 bases and the J gene lost 0 bases, with 16 bases spanning the gap. This CDR3 contains 16 residues. Germline values: CDR1 SGHVS, CDR2 FQNEAQ. For the CDR3, the DNA is TGTGCCAGCAGCGAAAGGAGGACAGCTACTAACTATGGCTACACCTTC. It specifies CASSERRTATNYGYTF.

The rearrangement uses TRBV7-9 and TRBJ1-4; a weak D match, TRBD1 (5 bases). The CDR3 loop spans 16 amino acids. Trimming took 4 bases from V and 7 from J, leaving 19 bases between them. Germline V gene sequence: CDR1 SEHNR, CDR2 FQNEAQ (reference sequence). The CDR3 DNA sequence: TGTGCCAGCAGCTCATTTCGGGGGTCTCAGCGTGAAAAACTGTTTTTT. Translating it yields CASSSFRGSQREKLFF.